The 11 T cell receptor beta chains below were found in one sample sequenced in a study of shared clonotypes between healthy human individuals. Sequencing was performed with immunoSEQ multiplex PCR; in TCRdb, only in-frame clones are kept and a portion is missing. The sample contains about 2,100,000 clones, roughly 91% of which appear only once. Naive CD8 cells were CD45RO-negative, positively selected for CCR7, excluding terminally differentiated effector memory CD45RA+ cells. Sequences were obtained from naive CD8+ T cells from PBMCs. Receptors originate from a young man in good health. Some clones in this sample may be carry-over from other donors' samples.

The chain couples TRBV4-1 to TRBJ2-2; D gene uncertain. From germline, CDR1 is MGHRA and CDR2 YSYEKL. This CDR3 has 14 amino acids. V was clipped by 8 bases and J by 7 bases, with 17 bases between them. The CDR3 sequence: CASAVDLVVGELFF. The DNA of the CDR3 is TGCGCCAGCGCGGTTGACCTAGTTGTCGGGGAGCTGTTTTTT.

This clone was seen just once. The chain couples TRBV27 to TRBJ1-5; tentatively, D is TRBD1 (5 bases). In germline, CDR1 is MNHEY, CDR2 SMNVEV (reference sequence). The V end was cut by 6 bases, the J end by 7 bases, with 16 bases between. This CDR3 has 14 amino acids. The DNA of the CDR3 is TGTGCCAGCAGCCTAGCGGCAGGGAACCAGCCCCAGCATTTT. Translating it yields CASSLAAGNQPQHF.

This clone was seen once. The chain combines TRBV29-1 with TRBJ2-7; the D gene is possibly TRBD1 (6 bases). Germline lookup yields CDR1 SQVTM and CDR2 ANQGSEA. Trimming pared 6 bases from V and 3 bases from J, leaving 9 bases between. The CDR3 contains 11 residues. The CDR3 region is CSVRDIYEQYF. The CDR3, as DNA: TGCAGCGTCCGGGACATCTACGAGCAGTACTTC.

The chain recombines TRBV27 with TRBJ2-6; D uncertain. Trimming stripped 3 bases from V and 0 bases from J, with 12 bases between. The CDR3 consists of 17 residues. Germline-derived CDR1 and CDR2 are MNHEY and SMNVEV (reference sequence). CDR3: CASSFIGFNSGANVLTF. The CDR3 coding sequence is TGTGCCAGCAGTTTCATAGGGTTCAACTCTGGGGCCAACGTCCTGACTTTC.

V and J are TRBV4-1 and TRBJ2-7; 9 nucleotides agree with TRBD1. CDR1 MGHRA and CDR2 YSYEKL come from the germline V gene. The CDR3 is made up of 14 amino acids. The J segment lost 6 bases and the V segment lost 4 bases, leaving 7 bases of the junction unmatched. CDR3 region: CASSPRTGVSEQYF. The CDR3 nucleotides read TGCGCCAGCAGCCCGAGGACAGGGGTCAGCGAGCAGTACTTC.

The CDR3 loop is CASSLKTSGSYEQYF. The CDR3 DNA reads as TGTGCCAGCAGTTTAAAGACTAGCGGGAGTTACGAGCAGTACTTC. The chain is built from TRBV27 and TRBJ2-7; 12 positions agree with TRBD2. CDR3 length: 15 amino acids. From germline, CDR1 is MNHEY and CDR2 SMNVEV (reference sequence). V lost 2 bases and J lost 4; bases outside the gene matches: 3.

CDR3 loop: CASRDLAGKEWDTQYF. The CDR3 region has the DNA TGTGCCAGCAGGGACCTAGCGGGAAAGGAGTGGGATACGCAGTATTTT. The chain couples TRBV2 to TRBJ2-3, with 9 bases that match TRBD2. After removal of 6 bases from V and 6 bases from J, the junction contained 13 bases not matched to a gene. The CDR3 runs to 16 residues. The germline CDR1 and CDR2 sequences are SNHLY and FYNNEI. Drawing the rest from reference TRBV2 and TRBJ2-3, the complete variable domain is EPEVTQTPSHQVTQMGQEVILRCVPISNHLYFYWYRQILGQKVEFLVSFYNNEISEKSEIFDDQFSVERPDGSNFTLKIRSTKLEDSAMYFCASRDLAGKEWDTQYFGPGTRLTVL.

This clone showed up just once. J is TRBJ2-7 and V is TRBV11-2, with D perhaps TRBD2 (6 bases). Trimming took off 7 bases at V and 3 bases at J, with 19 bases between the two ends. The CDR3 sequence is 15 residues long. The germline V gene has CDR1 SGHAT and CDR2 FQNNGV. The CDR3 DNA reads TGTGCCAGCAACCACCCTTGGGGGAGGTTCTACGAGCAGTACTTC. This translates into CASNHPWGRFYEQYF.

The chain's CDR3 is CASSQLLAGTIQYF. The CDR3 DNA reads as TGCGCCAGCAGCCAACTACTAGCGGGAACCATTCAGTACTTC. The J gene is TRBJ2-4, the V gene TRBV4-3, with TRBD2 identical over 10 bases. CDR1 is LGHNA and CDR2 is YSLEER in the germline V gene. The CDR3 runs to 14 residues. The trim removed 2 bases at V and 9 bases at J, leaving 4 bases unmatched.

The CDR3 DNA follows: TGTGCCAGCAGCCAAGATTTCGGGGACCTCGACGGGTCCAAAAACATTCAGTACTTC. It encodes CASSQDFGDLDGSKNIQYF. The chain employs TRBV4-2 and TRBJ2-4; either TRBD1 or TRBD2 may fit D (5 bases each). V was clipped by 0 bases and J by 2 bases, with 20 bases between them. Per germline, CDR1 LGHNA and CDR2 YNFKEQ. The CDR3 runs 19 residues.

This sequence joins TRBV11-2 and TRBJ1-2, with 9 bases that match TRBD1. Germline V gene sequence: CDR1 SGHAT, CDR2 FQNNGV. The CDR3 has 13 residues. The J segment lost 8 bases and the V segment lost 6 bases, leaving 7 bases of the junction unmatched. This chain's CDR3 is CASRQQGAGGYTF. In nucleotides, the CDR3 is TGTGCCAGCAGACAACAGGGGGCGGGAGGCTACACCTTC.